This T cell receptor (beta chain) was sequenced during a study of T cell responses to AZD1222 COVID-19 vaccine. Looked up from germline, CDR1 is SGDLS and CDR2 is YYNGEE. The CDR3 covers 15 residues. The junction had 6 bases not matched to a gene; V was cut back by 4 bases and J by 4 bases. Findings and limits, study-wide: The donors showed a predominance of white British ancestry and of females, with possible underestimation of clonal diversity. Repertoires were collected only later (after the peak T cell response had occurred). Spike was spanned by vaccine-associated CD4 TCRs, which were dominant at 160-218 and 743-854. Unmutated variant regions are reportedly the target of nearly half of TCRs that are spike-specific.

Here immunoSEQ multiplex PCR was the method, and the copy in TCRdb shows in-frame clones only, minus some. Of 120,000 or so clones listed, 75% to 90% are singletons. Of note for this clone: Its antigen is currently unknown.

V usage is TRBV9 and J usage is TRBJ1-3, with 9 bases identical to TRBD1. The sequencing here drew on peripheral blood, taken on day 0 of AZD1222 vaccination. The TCR originated in an adult in good health. CDR3 nucleotides: TGTGCCAGCAGCCCGGGACAGGGTGACGGAAACACCATATATTTT. This gives the protein CASSPGQGDGNTIYF.